This T cell receptor beta chain appears in the sequencing data of a study of tumor-infiltrating lymphocytes in primary liver carcinoma. Turning to the study itself: Staging of the tumors gave T1-T3 N0M0, with widths of roughly 4 to 11 cm. Study results and caveats: With p = 0.039, the top-250-clone fraction in tumors significantly exceeded that in blood. Bulk unsorted samples prevented comparison of CD4+ and CD8+ repertoires.

Blood RNA originated from unsorted whole blood, with germline DNA additionally extracted. The patients, who had chronic HBV infection, were treatment-naive (untreated). Trimming cost V 0 bases and J 5 bases, with 18 bases left between them. In germline, CDR1 is SGHRS, CDR2 YFSETQ. The CDR3 spans 17 residues. As to this clonotype: Its cognate antigen is unknown.

From 500 to 600 ng of total RNA, TCR beta-specific cDNA was reverse-transcribed using a constant-region primer. Employing slightly modified ARM-PCR, three nested multiplex PCR rounds were run, and these gave rise to the TCR beta libraries. A C-beta reverse primer was combined with TRBV1-TRBV30 forward primers in the first two PCR rounds, and each round had around 10 cycles. TCRdb re-analysed the multiplex PCR reads in MiXCR, keeping a single row per CDR3 protein. The sample carries about 200,000 distinct CDR3 sequences, roughly 61% recorded once. The sequence came from a woman aged 55 to 70 with primary liver carcinoma and hepatitis B virus infection. The chain uses TRBV5-1 and TRBJ1-5; a possible D gene is TRBD1 (5 bases). Sequencing was carried out using peripheral blood. Written as DNA, the CDR3 is TGCGCCAGCAGCTTGGGGTCCGGGCGCTGGGGCGATCAGCCCCAGCATTTT. Its protein product is CASSLGSGRWGDQPQHF.